One and the same sample provided the 5 T cell receptor beta chains below, sequenced in a study of blood T cell repertoires in COVID-19. Some clones are missing from TCRdb's copy, which holds only in-frame ones; the method was immunoSEQ multiplex PCR. The sample lists some 190,000 clones, about nine tenths occurring once. The sequenced sample consisted of peripheral blood. The receptor set was obtained from a man younger than 35 with active or convalescent COVID-19.

The V call is TRBV5-1, the J call TRBJ1-1; D is perhaps TRBD1 (5 bases). Germline CDR1 and CDR2: SGHRS and YFSETQ. This CDR3 is 16 amino acids long. Trimming stripped 2 bases from V and 0 bases from J, with 14 bases between. The CDR3 loop reads CASSFGGGGLNTEAFF. CDR3 bases: TGCGCCAGCAGCTTTGGGGGAGGAGGTCTGAACACTGAAGCTTTCTTT.

This rearrangement joins TRBV5-8 to TRBJ1-2, with 9 bases lining up with TRBD1. Germline V gene data show CDR1 as SGHTS and CDR2 as YDEGEE. The CDR3 loop spans 14 amino acids. The trim removed 3 bases at V and 7 bases at J, leaving 7 bases unmatched. In DNA, the CDR3 is TGTGCCAGCAGCTACCCGGACAGGGGTAGTGGCTACACCTTC. Its protein product is CASSYPDRGSGYTF. Variable domain in full (rest from reference TRBV5-8 and TRBJ1-2): EAGVTQSPTHLIKTRGQQATLRCSPISGHTSVYWYQQALGLGLQFLLWYDEGEERNRGNFPPRFSGRQFPNYSSELNVNALELEDSALYLCASSYPDRGSGYTFGSGTRLTVV.

This clone has only one observation. The chain joins TRBV10-1 to TRBJ2-5, with D possibly matching TRBD2 (6 bases). From germline, CDR1 is WNHNN and CDR2 SYGVQD (reference sequence). CDR3 length: 18 residues. Trimming shortened V by 5 bases and J by 2 bases, and 24 bases separated the two germline ends. Here the CDR3 reads CASSLTWGWRVAQETQYF. As DNA, the CDR3 is TGCGCCAGCAGTTTGACGTGGGGGTGGAGGGTCGCGCAAGAGACCCAGTACTTC.

The table lists this clone with a count of one. The CDR3 DNA follows: TGTGCCAGCAGCTTCTCGACACTAGGGTCCGAGGAGACCCAGTACTTC. Translated: CASSFSTLGSEETQYF. This chain joins TRBV7-9 and TRBJ2-5, with a possible D match to TRBD2 (5 bases). Looked up from germline, CDR1 is SEHNR and CDR2 is FQNEAQ (reference sequence). Trimming stripped 3 bases from V and 5 bases from J, with 19 bases between. The CDR3 is made up of 16 amino acids.

The gene calls are TRBV2 and TRBJ2-2, with TRBD2 identical over 11 bases. This CDR3 is built from 15 residues. V lost 8 bases and J lost 1; bases outside the gene matches: 3. Germline V CDR1 and CDR2: SNHLY, FYNNEI. The CDR3 sequence is CASETSGVNTGELFF. DNA of the CDR3: TGTGCCAGCGAGACTAGCGGGGTGAACACCGGGGAGCTGTTTTTT. Filled out from reference TRBV2 and TRBJ2-2, the complete variable domain reads EPEVTQTPSHQVTQMGQEVILRCVPISNHLYFYWYRQILGQKVEFLVSFYNNEISEKSEIFDDQFSVERPDGSNFTLKIRSTKLEDSAMYFCASETSGVNTGELFFGEGSRLTVL.